This T cell receptor (beta chain) is drawn from a study of Ad26.COV2.S vaccination and SARS-CoV-2 variants. Study conclusions and caveats: Reportedly, spike-specific CD8+ and CD4+ T cell responses achieved substantial breadth once vaccination had taken place.

Notes on this clone: Its specificity is not known.

CDR3 length: 15 amino acids. With 1 base removed from V and 3 bases from J, the gap between germline ends came to 12 bases. Germline assignment: CDR1 SGHNT and CDR2 YYREEE (reference sequence). The repertoire was sequenced with immunoSEQ multiplex PCR; TCRdb's copy has only in-frame clones and lacks some. The sample has under 600,000 clones; around 89% are singletons. The treatment: over 15 received Ad26.COV2.S at low or high dose, single or two shots; 5 received placebo; per-sample allocation not given. Repertoires come from day 63 after the first vaccine or placebo injection. Sequenced here: peripheral blood, sampled in a trial of Ad26.COV2.S vaccine versus placebo. The genes are TRBV5-4 and TRBJ2-3, with D possibly matching TRBD2 (6 bases). This TCR came from a person aged 18-65 years who received the Ad26.COV2.S COVID-19 vaccine or a placebo. Written as DNA, the CDR3 is TGTGCCAGCAGCTTGTTCGGGGGAGCGACAGATACGCAGTATTTT. It specifies CASSLFGGATDTQYF.